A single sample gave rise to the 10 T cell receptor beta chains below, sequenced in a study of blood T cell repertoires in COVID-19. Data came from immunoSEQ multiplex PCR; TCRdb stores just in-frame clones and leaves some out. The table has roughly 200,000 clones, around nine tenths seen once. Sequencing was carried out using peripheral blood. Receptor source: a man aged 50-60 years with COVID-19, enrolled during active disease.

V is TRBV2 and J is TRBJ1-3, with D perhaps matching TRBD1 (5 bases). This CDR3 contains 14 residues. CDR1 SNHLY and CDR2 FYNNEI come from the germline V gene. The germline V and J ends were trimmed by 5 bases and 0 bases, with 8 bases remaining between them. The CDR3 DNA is TGTGCCAGCAGTACGACAGCCTCTGGAAACACCATATATTTT. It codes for CASSTTASGNTIYF.

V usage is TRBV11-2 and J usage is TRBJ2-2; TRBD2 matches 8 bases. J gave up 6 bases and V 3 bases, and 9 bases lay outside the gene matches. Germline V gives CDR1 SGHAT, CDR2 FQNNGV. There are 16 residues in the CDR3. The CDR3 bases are TGTGCCAGCAGCTTTACCGGGACTAGTATTTCCGGGGAGCTGTTTTTT. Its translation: CASSFTGTSISGELFF.

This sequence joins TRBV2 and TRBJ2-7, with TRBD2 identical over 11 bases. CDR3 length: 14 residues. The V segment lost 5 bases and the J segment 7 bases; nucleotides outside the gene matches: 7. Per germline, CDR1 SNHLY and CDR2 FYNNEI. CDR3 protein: CASSPTSGRGEQYF. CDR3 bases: TGTGCCAGCAGTCCCACTAGCGGGAGAGGAGAGCAGTACTTC.

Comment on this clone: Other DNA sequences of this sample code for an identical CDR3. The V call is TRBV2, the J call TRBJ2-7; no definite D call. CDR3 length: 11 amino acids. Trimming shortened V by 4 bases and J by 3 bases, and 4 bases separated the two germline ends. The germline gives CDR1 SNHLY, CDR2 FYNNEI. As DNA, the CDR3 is TGTGCCAGCAGTGTGAGCTACGAGCAGTACTTC. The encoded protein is CASSVSYEQYF.

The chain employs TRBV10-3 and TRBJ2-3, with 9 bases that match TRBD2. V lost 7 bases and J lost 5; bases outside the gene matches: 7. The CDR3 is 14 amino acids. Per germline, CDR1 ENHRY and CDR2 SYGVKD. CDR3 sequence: CAITGGGAEDTQYF. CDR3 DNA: TGTGCCATCACCGGCGGGGGGGCCGAAGATACGCAGTATTTT.

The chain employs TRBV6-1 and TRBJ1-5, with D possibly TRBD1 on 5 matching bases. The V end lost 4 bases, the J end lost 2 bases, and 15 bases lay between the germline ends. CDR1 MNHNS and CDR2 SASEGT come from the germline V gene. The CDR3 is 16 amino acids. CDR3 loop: CASSGQGILGNQPQHF. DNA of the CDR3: TGTGCCAGCAGTGGGCAGGGCATCTTAGGCAATCAGCCCCAGCATTTT.

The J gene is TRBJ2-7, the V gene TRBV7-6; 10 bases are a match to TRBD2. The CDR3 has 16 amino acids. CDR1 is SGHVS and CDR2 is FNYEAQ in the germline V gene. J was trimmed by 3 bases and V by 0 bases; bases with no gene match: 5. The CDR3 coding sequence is TGTGCCAGCAGCTTAGCGGTTCTAGCGGGAGACTACGAGCAGTACTTC. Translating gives CASSLAVLAGDYEQYF. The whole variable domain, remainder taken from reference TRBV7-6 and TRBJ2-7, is GAGVSQSPRYKVTKRGQDVALRCDPISGHVSLYWYRQALGQGPEFLTYFNYEAQQDKSGLPNDRFSAERPEGSISTLTIQRTEQRDSAMYRCASSLAVLAGDYEQYFGPGTRLTVT.

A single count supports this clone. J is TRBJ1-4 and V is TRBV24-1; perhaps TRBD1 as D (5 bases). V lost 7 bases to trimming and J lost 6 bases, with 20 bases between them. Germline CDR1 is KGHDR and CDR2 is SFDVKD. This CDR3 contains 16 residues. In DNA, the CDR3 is TGTGCCACCAGCCGCGGGGGAAACGGCGGGGATGAAAAACTGTTTTTT. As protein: CATSRGGNGGDEKLFF.

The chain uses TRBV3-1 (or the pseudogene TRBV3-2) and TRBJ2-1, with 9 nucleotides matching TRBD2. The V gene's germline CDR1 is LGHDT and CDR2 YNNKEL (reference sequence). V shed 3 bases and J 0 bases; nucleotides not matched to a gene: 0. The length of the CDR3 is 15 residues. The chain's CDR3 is CASSHSGSSYNEQFF. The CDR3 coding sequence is TGTGCCAGCAGCCATAGCGGGAGCTCCTACAATGAGCAGTTCTTC.

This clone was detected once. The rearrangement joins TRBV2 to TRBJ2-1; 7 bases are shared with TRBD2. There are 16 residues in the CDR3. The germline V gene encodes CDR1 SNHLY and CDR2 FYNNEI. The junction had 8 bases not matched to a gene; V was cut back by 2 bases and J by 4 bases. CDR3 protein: CASSESRGRGYNEQFF. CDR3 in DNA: TGTGCCAGCAGTGAAAGTCGCGGGAGAGGATACAATGAGCAGTTCTTC.